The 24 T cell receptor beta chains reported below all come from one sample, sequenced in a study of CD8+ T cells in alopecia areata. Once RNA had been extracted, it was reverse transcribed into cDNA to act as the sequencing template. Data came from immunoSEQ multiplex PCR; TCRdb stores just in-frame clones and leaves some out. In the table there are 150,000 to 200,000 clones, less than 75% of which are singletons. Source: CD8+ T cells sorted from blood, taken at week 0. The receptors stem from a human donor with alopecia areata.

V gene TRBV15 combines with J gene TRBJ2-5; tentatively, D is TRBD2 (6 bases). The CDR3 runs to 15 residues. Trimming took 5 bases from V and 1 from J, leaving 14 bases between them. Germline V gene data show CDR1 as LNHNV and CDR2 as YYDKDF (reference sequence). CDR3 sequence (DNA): TGTGCCACCAGCGTACACCGGGACTCCCAAGAGACCCAGTACTTC. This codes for CATSVHRDSQETQYF. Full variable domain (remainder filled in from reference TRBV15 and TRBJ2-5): DAMVIQNPRYQVTQFGKPVTLSCSQTLNHNVMYWYQQKSSQAPKLLFHYYDKDFNNEADTPDNFQSRRPNTSFCFLDIRSPGLGDTAMYLCATSVHRDSQETQYFGPGTRLLVL.

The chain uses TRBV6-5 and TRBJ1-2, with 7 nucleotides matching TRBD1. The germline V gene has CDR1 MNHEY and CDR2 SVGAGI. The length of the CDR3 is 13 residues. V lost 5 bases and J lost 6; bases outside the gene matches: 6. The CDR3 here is CASSRRTGDGYTF. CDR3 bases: TGTGCCAGCAGTCGCCGGACAGGAGATGGCTACACCTTC.

The CDR3: CASSPSAAGELFF. In DNA form, the CDR3 reads TGTGCCAGCAGCCCGAGCGCGGCCGGGGAGCTGTTTTTT. This chain connects TRBV13 to TRBJ2-2; no definite D call. The V gene's germline CDR1 is PRHDT and CDR2 FYEKMQ (reference sequence). The CDR3 covers 13 residues. The V and J ends lost 5 bases and 6 bases respectively, with 10 bases between them.

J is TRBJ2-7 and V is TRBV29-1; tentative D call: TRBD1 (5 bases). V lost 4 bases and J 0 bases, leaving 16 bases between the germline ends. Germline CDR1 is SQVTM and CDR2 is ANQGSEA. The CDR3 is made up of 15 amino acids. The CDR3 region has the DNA TGCAGCGTTGTGGATCCCAGACAGAGCTCCTACGAGCAGTACTTC. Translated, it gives CSVVDPRQSSYEQYF.

The CDR3 reads CASSLGAGITDTQYF. Written as DNA, the CDR3 is TGTGCCAGCAGTTTGGGAGCAGGGATCACAGATACGCAGTATTTT. The rearrangement links TRBV2 to TRBJ2-3; D possibly uses TRBD1 or TRBD2 (5 bases each). This CDR3 region has 15 residues. Germline values: CDR1 SNHLY, CDR2 FYNNEI. Deletions cut 5 bases from V and 2 bases from J, with 14 bases between.

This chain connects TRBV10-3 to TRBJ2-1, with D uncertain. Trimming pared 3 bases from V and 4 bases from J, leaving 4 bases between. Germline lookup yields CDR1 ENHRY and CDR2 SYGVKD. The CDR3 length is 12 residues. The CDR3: CAISESYNEQFF. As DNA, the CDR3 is TGTGCCATCAGTGAAAGTTACAATGAGCAGTTCTTC.

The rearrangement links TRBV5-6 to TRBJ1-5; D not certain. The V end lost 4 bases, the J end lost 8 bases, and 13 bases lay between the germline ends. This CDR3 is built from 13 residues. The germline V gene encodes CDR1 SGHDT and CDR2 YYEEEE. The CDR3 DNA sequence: TGTGCCAGCAGCGAAAGGGATATGGAGCCCCAGCATTTT. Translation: CASSERDMEPQHF.

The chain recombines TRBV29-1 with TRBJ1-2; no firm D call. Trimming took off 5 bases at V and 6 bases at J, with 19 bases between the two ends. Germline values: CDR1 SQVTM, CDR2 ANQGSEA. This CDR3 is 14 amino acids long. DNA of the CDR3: TGCAGCGTTTTACCATTACGGGGTCGGGATGGCTACACCTTC. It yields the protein CSVLPLRGRDGYTF. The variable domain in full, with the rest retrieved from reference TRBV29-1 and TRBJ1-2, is SAVISQKPSRDICQRGTSLTIQCQVDSQVTMMFWYRQQPGQSLTLIATANQGSEATYESGFVIDKFPISRPNLTFSTLTVSNMSPEDSSIYLCSVLPLRGRDGYTFGSGTRLTVV.

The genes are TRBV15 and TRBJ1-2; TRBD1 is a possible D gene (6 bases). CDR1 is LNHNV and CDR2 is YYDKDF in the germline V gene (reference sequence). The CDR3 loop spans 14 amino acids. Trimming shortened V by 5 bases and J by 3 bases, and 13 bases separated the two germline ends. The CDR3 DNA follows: TGTGCCACCAGCTGGGGACAACGGGACTATGGCTACACCTTC. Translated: CATSWGQRDYGYTF.

The CDR3 here is CASSLAVKSGGDIQYF. The CDR3 DNA reads as TGTGCCAGCAGCTTAGCCGTTAAGAGCGGAGGGGACATTCAGTACTTC. This chain uses TRBV7-6 with TRBJ2-4; D possibly corresponds to TRBD2 (6 bases). The CDR3 consists of 16 residues. Germline CDR1 reads SGHVS; CDR2 reads FNYEAQ. Trimming cost V 0 bases and J 8 bases, with 17 bases left between them.

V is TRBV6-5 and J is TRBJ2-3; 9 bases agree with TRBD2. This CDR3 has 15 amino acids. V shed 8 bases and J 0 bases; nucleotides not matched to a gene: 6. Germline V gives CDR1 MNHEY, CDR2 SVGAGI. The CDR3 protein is CASSASGTSTDTQYF. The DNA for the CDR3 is TGTGCCAGCTCCGCTAGCGGGACTAGCACAGATACGCAGTATTTT.

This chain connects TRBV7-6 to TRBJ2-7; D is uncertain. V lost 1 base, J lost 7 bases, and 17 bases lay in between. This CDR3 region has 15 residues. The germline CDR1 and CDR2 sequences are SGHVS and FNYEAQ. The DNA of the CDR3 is TGTGCCAGCAGCTTAGACCCCGTCGAGTTGACGGAGCAGTACTTC. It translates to CASSLDPVELTEQYF.

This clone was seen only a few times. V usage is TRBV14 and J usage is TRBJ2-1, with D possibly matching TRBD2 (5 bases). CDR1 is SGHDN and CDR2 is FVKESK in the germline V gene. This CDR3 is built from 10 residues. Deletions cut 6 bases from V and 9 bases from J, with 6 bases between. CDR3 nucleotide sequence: TGTGCCAGCAGAGAGGGTGAGCAGTTCTTC. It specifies CASREGEQFF. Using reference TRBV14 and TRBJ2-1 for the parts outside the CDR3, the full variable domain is EAGVTQFPSHSVIEKGQTVTLRCDPISGHDNLYWYRRVMGKEIKFLLHFVKESKQDESGMPNNRFLAERTGGTYSTLKVQPAELEDSGVYFCASREGEQFFGPGTRLTVL.

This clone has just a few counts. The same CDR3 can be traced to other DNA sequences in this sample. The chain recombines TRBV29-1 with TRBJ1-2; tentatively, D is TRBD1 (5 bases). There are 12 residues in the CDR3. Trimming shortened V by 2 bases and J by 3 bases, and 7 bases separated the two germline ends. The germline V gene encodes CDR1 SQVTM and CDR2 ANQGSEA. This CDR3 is CSVETGDYGYTF. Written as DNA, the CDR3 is TGCAGCGTTGAAACAGGAGACTATGGCTACACCTTC.

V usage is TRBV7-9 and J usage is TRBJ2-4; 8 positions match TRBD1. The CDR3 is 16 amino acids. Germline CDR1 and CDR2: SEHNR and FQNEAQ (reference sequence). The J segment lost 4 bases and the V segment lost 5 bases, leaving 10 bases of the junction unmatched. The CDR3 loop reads CASSPPLTGEKNIQYF. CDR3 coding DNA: TGTGCCAGCAGCCCTCCATTGACAGGGGAAAAAAACATTCAGTACTTC.

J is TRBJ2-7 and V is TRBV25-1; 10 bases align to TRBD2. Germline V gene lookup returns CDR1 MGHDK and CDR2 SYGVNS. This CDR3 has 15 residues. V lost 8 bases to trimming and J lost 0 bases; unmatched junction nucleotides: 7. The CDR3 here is CASSRTSGGSYEQYF. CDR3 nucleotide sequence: TGTGCCAGCTCCAGGACTAGCGGCGGCTCCTACGAGCAGTACTTC.

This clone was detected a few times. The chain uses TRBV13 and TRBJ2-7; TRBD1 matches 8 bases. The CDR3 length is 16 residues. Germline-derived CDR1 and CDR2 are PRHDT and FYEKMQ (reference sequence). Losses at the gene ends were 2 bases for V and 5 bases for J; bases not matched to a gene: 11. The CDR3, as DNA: TGTGCCAGCAGCTTATCCCCGAGGACAGGGAATAACGAGCAGTACTTC. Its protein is CASSLSPRTGNNEQYF.

CDR3 sequence: CASSRGLEDYTF. The CDR3 DNA is TGTGCCAGCAGCCGGGGCCTTGAGGACTACACCTTC. This rearrangement joins TRBV5-6 to TRBJ1-2; a weak D match, TRBD1 (5 bases). V shed 4 bases and J shed 10 bases, with 14 bases lying between them. Germline lookup yields CDR1 SGHDT and CDR2 YYEEEE. This CDR3 has 12 residues.

This CDR3 is CARTGIRSYEQYF. In DNA form, the CDR3 reads TGTGCCAGGACAGGAATCCGGTCGTACGAGCAGTACTTC. The chain employs TRBV2 and TRBJ2-7, with D perhaps matching TRBD1 (6 bases). Germline CDR1 SNHLY, CDR2 FYNNEI. The CDR3 length is 13 residues. V lost 9 bases to trimming and J lost 4 bases, with 16 bases between them. Complete variable domain (other parts from reference TRBV2 and TRBJ2-7): EPEVTQTPSHQVTQMGQEVILRCVPISNHLYFYWYRQILGQKVEFLVSFYNNEISEKSEIFDDQFSVERPDGSNFTLKIRSTKLEDSAMYFCARTGIRSYEQYFGPGTRLTVT.

CDR3 nucleotide sequence: TGTGCCAGCATCGGCCCTTTCTTT. This codes for CASIGPFF. This chain links TRBV2 with TRBJ1-1; D is uncertain. The CDR3 extends over 8 amino acids. Germline CDR1 is SNHLY and CDR2 is FYNNEI. Trimming took 7 bases from V and 12 from J, leaving 6 bases between them.

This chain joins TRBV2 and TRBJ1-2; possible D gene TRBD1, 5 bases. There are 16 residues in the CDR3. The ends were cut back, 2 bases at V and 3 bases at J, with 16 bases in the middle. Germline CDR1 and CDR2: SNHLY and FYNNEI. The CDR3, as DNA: TGTGCCAGCAGTGAAATGCGGGGCAGCGCATACTATGGCTACACCTTC. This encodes CASSEMRGSAYYGYTF.

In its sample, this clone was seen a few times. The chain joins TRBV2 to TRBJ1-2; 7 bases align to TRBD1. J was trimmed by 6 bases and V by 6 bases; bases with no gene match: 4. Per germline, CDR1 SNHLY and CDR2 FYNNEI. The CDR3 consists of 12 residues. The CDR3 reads CASSGTVHGYTF. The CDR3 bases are TGTGCCAGCAGCGGGACAGTTCATGGCTACACCTTC.

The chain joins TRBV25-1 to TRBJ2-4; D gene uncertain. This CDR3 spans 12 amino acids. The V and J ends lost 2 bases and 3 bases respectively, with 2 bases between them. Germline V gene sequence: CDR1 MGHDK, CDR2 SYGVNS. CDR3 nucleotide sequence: TGTGCCAGCAGTGAAGGCAAAAACATTCAGTACTTC. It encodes CASSEGKNIQYF.

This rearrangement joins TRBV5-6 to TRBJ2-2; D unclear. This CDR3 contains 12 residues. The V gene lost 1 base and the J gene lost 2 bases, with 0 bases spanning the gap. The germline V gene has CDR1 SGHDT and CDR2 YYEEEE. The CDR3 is CASSLNTGELFF. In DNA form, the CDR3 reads TGTGCCAGCAGCTTGAACACCGGGGAGCTGTTTTTT.